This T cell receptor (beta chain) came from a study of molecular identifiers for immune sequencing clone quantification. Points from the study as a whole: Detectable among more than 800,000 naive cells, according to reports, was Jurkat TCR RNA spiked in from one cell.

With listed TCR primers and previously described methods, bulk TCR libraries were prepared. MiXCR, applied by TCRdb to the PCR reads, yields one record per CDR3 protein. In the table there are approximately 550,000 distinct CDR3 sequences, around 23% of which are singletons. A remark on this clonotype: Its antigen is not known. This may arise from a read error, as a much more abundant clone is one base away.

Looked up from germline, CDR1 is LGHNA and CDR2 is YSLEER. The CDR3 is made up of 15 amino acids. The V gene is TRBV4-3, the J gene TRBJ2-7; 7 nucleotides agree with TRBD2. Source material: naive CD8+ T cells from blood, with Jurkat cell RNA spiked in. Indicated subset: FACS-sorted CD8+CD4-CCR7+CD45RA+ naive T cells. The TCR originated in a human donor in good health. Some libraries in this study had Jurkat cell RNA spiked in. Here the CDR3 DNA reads TGCGCCGGCAGCCCCTGGGCGGGAGCTGCTTACGAGCAGTACTTC. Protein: CAGSPWAGAAYEQYF.